A single sample is the source of the 8 T cell receptor beta chains below, sequenced in a study of T-cell reconstitution after alpha-beta-depleted transplantation in children. Unique molecular identifiers were built into the TCRbeta library. From the PCR reads, TCRdb called clonotypes with MiXCR, one entry per CDR3 protein. The sample holds almost 500,000 distinct CDR3 sequences, roughly an eighth seen once. Sequencing was performed on PBMCs from the stem cell graft donor, taken from the stem cell graft. The source is a human donor who donated a stem cell graft to a child with combined immunodeficiency.

In this sample, this clonotype turned up many times. This sequence joins TRBV12-3 or TRBV12-4 and TRBJ2-1, with 8 nucleotides matching TRBD1. V dropped 4 bases and J dropped 3; count of bases not matched to a gene: 8. The CDR3 length is 16 residues. The chain's CDR3 is CASSSDREPLYNEQFF. In DNA, the CDR3 is TGTGCCAGCAGTTCGGACAGGGAGCCCCTCTACAATGAGCAGTTCTTC.

The chain has TRBV29-1 and TRBJ1-2, with D maybe TRBD1 (5 bases). The CDR3 covers 12 residues. Trimming removed 3 bases from V and 6 bases from J, with 11 bases in between. Germline CDR1 reads SQVTM; CDR2 reads ANQGSEA. The CDR3 reads CSVDEGANGYTF. CDR3 nucleotide sequence: TGCAGCGTTGATGAAGGGGCCAATGGCTACACCTTC.

The V call is TRBV4-1, the J call TRBJ2-3, with no clear D. The V gene lost 3 bases and the J gene lost 1 base, with 11 bases spanning the gap. The CDR3 has 15 residues. CDR1 and CDR2 (germline): MGHRA, YSYEKL. The CDR3 loop is CASSHHRDGTDTQYF. DNA for the CDR3: TGCGCCAGCAGCCATCATAGAGACGGCACAGATACGCAGTATTTT.

This clonotype was counted at least ten times. The rearrangement uses TRBV4-3 and TRBJ2-7; D is unresolved. Germline CDR1 LGHNA, CDR2 YSLEER. The CDR3 runs to 14 residues. The V gene lost 3 bases and the J gene lost 2 bases, with 11 bases spanning the gap. The CDR3 nucleotides read TGCGCCAGCAGCCAGAACAGATTAACCTACGAGCAGTACTTC. Translating it yields CASSQNRLTYEQYF.

J is TRBJ1-2 and V is TRBV29-1; D gene uncertain. V shed 3 bases and J shed 6 bases, with 2 bases lying between them. Per germline, CDR1 SQVTM and CDR2 ANQGSEA. The CDR3 has 9 residues. As DNA, the CDR3 is TGCAGCGTTGATGATGGCTACACCTTC. Translated: CSVDDGYTF.

The chain carries TRBV12-3 or TRBV12-4 and TRBJ2-5; 7 bases line up with TRBD1. V lost 6 bases, J lost 5 bases, and 21 bases stayed unmatched. The CDR3 extends over 18 amino acids. CDR3 sequence reads: CASSSYGQVRGRWETQYF. CDR3 DNA sequence: TGTGCCAGCAGCAGTTATGGACAGGTTAGGGGGCGGTGGGAGACCCAGTACTTC.

This clonotype showed up just a few times. This chain joins TRBV28 and TRBJ2-3, with D perhaps matching TRBD1 (6 bases). The CDR3 runs 14 residues. Germline V gene lookup returns CDR1 MDHEN and CDR2 SYDVKM. Trimming shortened V by 5 bases and J by 10 bases, and 19 bases separated the two germline ends. CDR3 region: CASSVPDRTWAQYF. The CDR3 DNA reads TGTGCCAGCAGTGTACCCGACAGGACGTGGGCGCAGTATTTT.

The table lists this clonotype with many counts. CDR3 sequence (DNA): TGTGCCAGCAGCCCGGGACTTAACCAAGAGACCCAGTACTTC. Translated: CASSPGLNQETQYF. The chain links TRBV12-3 or TRBV12-4 to TRBJ2-5, with D tentatively TRBD2 (6 bases). This CDR3 has 14 amino acids. Trimming pared 6 bases from V and 0 bases from J, leaving 11 bases between.